This entry is about one T cell receptor (beta chain). This may come from a read error, since a much larger clone is one base off. Template material comprised bulk tumor genomic DNA at 450 to 650 ng per sample. Surgery yielded several widely spaced biopsies per primary tumor. Before undergoing curative surgery, patients had newly diagnosed non-small cell lung cancer that was untreated. Amplification of the TCR beta CDR3 was achieved through multiplex PCR with 32 V and 13 J primers. One entry per CDR3 protein, called by TCRdb with MiXCR from the multiplex PCR reads. The sample lists 21,000 or so distinct CDR3 sequences; approximately 30% were seen once. These data are taken from a study of immune heterogeneity within non-small cell lung tumors. Germline V lookup: CDR1 LNHNV, CDR2 YYDKDF (reference sequence). V shed 8 bases and J shed 8 bases, with 13 bases lying between them. The length of the CDR3 is 12 residues.

The chain couples TRBV15 to TRBJ2-1, with a weak D call TRBD2 (5 bases). The receptor's source is a man between 40 and 49 years old with non-small cell lung cancer. Specimen: lung tumor tissue. CDR3 residues: CATAGNADEQFF. In DNA form, the CDR3 reads TGTGCCACCGCGGGCAACGCGGATGAGCAGTTCTTC.